This T cell receptor (beta chain) stems from a study of blood T cell repertoires in COVID-19. The wider study: COVID-19 samples collected from the United States, Italy and Spain covered acute and convalescent phases. PBMCs, B-cell-depleted T cells, or T cells provided the cDNA or gDNA that made up the material.

Germline-derived CDR1 and CDR2 are SGHNT and YENEEA. The CDR3 is 16 amino acids. V was clipped by 2 bases and J by 4 bases; unmatched bases: 8. Source study methods: Scientists estimated how many nucleated cells there were by amplifying reference gene primers. The table came from immunoSEQ multiplex PCR; TCRdb's copy has only in-frame clones and leaves some out. V and J calls and clone size are those listed in that table; D and trimming were worked out from the DNA. Among about 120,000 clones, roughly 80% were seen once, and the ten largest hold roughly 1.4%. The clonotype was recovered from a man between 50 and 59 years old with acute or convalescent COVID-19. Material for sequencing was peripheral blood. The chain combines TRBV11-3 with TRBJ2-7; TRBD1 matches at 10 bases. The CDR3 loop is CASSLNYGTGVYEQYF. CDR3 sequence (DNA): TGTGCCAGCAGCTTAAATTATGGGACAGGGGTTTACGAGCAGTACTTC.